Shown below are 23 T cell receptor beta chains from a single sample sequenced in a study of T cells in Graves' hyperthyroidism and ophthalmopathy. From RNA transcripts, TCR beta CDR3 regions were amplified. The study used the HTBI primer set for a first-round RT-PCR of the TCR CDR3. TCRdb independently ran MiXCR on the multiplex PCR reads; one entry per CDR3 protein. The sample holds some 180,000 distinct CDR3 sequences; over 15% are singletons and the top ten take roughly 28%. Sequencing input: blood. These receptors were obtained from a woman between 50 and 59 years old with Graves' hyperthyroidism.

This clonotype has just one count. This may arise from a read error, as a much more abundant clone is one base away. This rearrangement joins TRBV9 to TRBJ1-2; TRBD1 might be the D (5 bases). V dropped 0 bases and J dropped 4 bases, with 19 bases sitting between them. The CDR3 has 17 residues. CDR1 is SGDLS, CDR2 YYNGEE, per germline. Here the CDR3 DNA reads TGTGCCAGCAGCGTAGAGGGACTCCCTGGAGCTAGCTATGGCTACACCTTC. Its protein product is CASSVEGLPGASYGYTF.

This clonotype was detected ten times or more. The chain employs TRBV5-1 and TRBJ1-1; D is uncertain. V lost 1 base and J lost 1, with 8 bases in between. CDR1 is SGHRS and CDR2 is YFSETQ in the germline V gene. This CDR3 comprises 14 residues. CDR3 nucleotides: TGCGCCAGCAGCTTGTTCGGGAGGAACACTGAAGCTTTCTTT. Protein product: CASSLFGRNTEAFF.

This clonotype appeared many times. The chain joins TRBV7-2 to TRBJ1-1, with 7 bases identical to TRBD1. CDR3 size: 15 residues. Germline trimming cut 4 bases from V and 5 bases from J; bases unmatched to any gene: 10. The germline V gene has CDR1 SGHTA and CDR2 FQGNSA. Written as DNA, the CDR3 is TGTGCCAGCAGCTCAGGGGGGGGGGTGCGAACTGAAGCTTTCTTT. Translated, it gives CASSSGGGVRTEAFF.

J is TRBJ2-1 and V is TRBV5-1; no clear D gene. The V gene's germline CDR1 is SGHRS and CDR2 YFSETQ. The CDR3 runs 14 residues. Trimming shortened V by 0 bases and J by 7 bases, and 11 bases separated the two germline ends. CDR3 sequence reads: CASSLEVGLNEQFF. For the CDR3, the DNA is TGCGCCAGCAGCTTGGAGGTAGGGTTGAATGAGCAGTTCTTC. The complete variable domain, with remaining parts taken from reference TRBV5-1 and TRBJ2-1, reads KAGVTQTPRYLIKTRGQQVTLSCSPISGHRSVSWYQQTPGQGLQFLFEYFSETQRNKGNFPGRFSGRQFSNSRSEMNVSTLELGDSALYLCASSLEVGLNEQFFGPGTRLTVL.

In its sample, this clonotype was seen many times. This chain joins TRBV2 and TRBJ2-1; maybe TRBD2 (5 bases). V lost 6 bases and J lost 2, with 8 bases in between. Germline loops: CDR1 SNHLY, CDR2 FYNNEI. The CDR3 runs to 13 residues. CDR3 region: CASRGGPYNEQFF. The CDR3 DNA reads as TGTGCCAGCAGAGGAGGCCCCTACAATGAGCAGTTCTTC.

This clonotype came up a few times. The chain has TRBV28 and TRBJ2-5; D is tentatively TRBD1 or TRBD2 (5 bases each). This CDR3 comprises 19 residues. Between the trimmed V and J ends, which lost 5 bases and 1 base, there was a span of 26 bases. The germline V gene encodes CDR1 MDHEN and CDR2 SYDVKM. Written as DNA, the CDR3 is TGTGCCAGCAGTCGATCTGTTATACCGGGGCGCTCTAGCCAAGAGACCCAGTACTTC. This sequence encodes CASSRSVIPGRSSQETQYF.

This clonotype has at least ten counts. Germline and junction disagree at one end, which may indicate a read error. The rearrangement joins TRBV20-1 to TRBJ2-3; D assignment may be TRBD1 or TRBD2 (5 bases each). This CDR3 is built from 16 residues. Germline CDR1 and CDR2: DFQATT and SNEGSKA (reference sequence). The CDR3 sequence is CSARDRLVPSTGTQYF. CDR3 nucleotide sequence: TGCAGTGCTAGAGATCGCCTGGTCCCTAGCACAGGTACGCAGTATTTT.

V usage is TRBV12-3 or TRBV12-4 and J usage is TRBJ1-1; 9 nucleotides match TRBD1. This CDR3 region has 15 residues. J gave up 5 bases and V 3 bases, and 7 bases lay outside the gene matches. This CDR3 reads CASSFTGTGKTEAFF. DNA for the CDR3: TGTGCCAGCAGTTTCACCGGGACAGGGAAGACTGAAGCTTTCTTT.

This chain uses TRBV7-2 with TRBJ2-2; 7 bases line up with TRBD1. Trimming cost V 5 bases and J 6 bases; bases outside gene matches: 15. CDR3 size: 17 residues. The germline gives CDR1 SGHTA, CDR2 FQGNSA. CDR3 amino acids: CASSPRQGRQPPGELFF. Here the CDR3 DNA reads TGTGCCAGCAGCCCCCGACAGGGCAGGCAGCCCCCCGGGGAGCTGTTTTTT.

In this sample, this clonotype turned up many times. The genes are TRBV6-1 and TRBJ2-2, with D perhaps TRBD1 (6 bases). CDR1 and CDR2 from the germline V gene are MNHNS and SASEGT. V dropped 7 bases and J dropped 0 bases, with 30 bases sitting between them. The CDR3 runs to 21 residues. This CDR3 reads CASTPIPTLNLQGPNTGELFF. DNA of the CDR3: TGTGCCAGCACCCCGATACCCACCCTGAATTTACAGGGACCGAACACCGGGGAGCTGTTTTTT.

There are many counts of this clonotype. This chain uses TRBV27 with TRBJ2-1; 11 positions match TRBD2. The V gene end was trimmed by 3 bases and the J gene end by 4 bases; junction bases not matched to a gene: 2. The CDR3 is 15 residues long. CDR1 and CDR2 (germline): MNHEY, SMNVEV (reference sequence). The CDR3 bases are TGTGCCAGCAGTTTGTCTAGCGGGGGGTACAATGAGCAGTTCTTC. It translates to CASSLSSGGYNEQFF.

This clonotype was counted at least ten times. The gene calls are TRBV7-3 and TRBJ2-3; 7 positions match TRBD2. V was pared by 2 bases and J by 5 bases, with 7 bases of the junction left unmatched. The CDR3 is made up of 15 amino acids. Germline V gives CDR1 SGHTA, CDR2 FQGTGA. CDR3 DNA sequence: TGTGCCAGCAGCTTATGGGGAGGGGTAGAAGATACGCAGTATTTT. It is translated as CASSLWGGVEDTQYF.

The rearrangement joins TRBV4-1 to TRBJ1-1, with a weak D call TRBD1 (6 bases). From germline, CDR1 is MGHRA and CDR2 YSYEKL. The CDR3 sequence is 14 residues long. Trimming removed 6 bases from V and 7 bases from J, with 18 bases in between. DNA of the CDR3: TGCGCCAGCAGTCGACCGGGACAAACACATGAAGCTTTCTTT. The encoded protein is CASSRPGQTHEAFF.

This chain uses TRBV5-1 with TRBJ2-3, with TRBD2 matching over 10 bases. The trim removed 0 bases at V and 5 bases at J, leaving 6 bases unmatched. This CDR3 comprises 16 residues. Germline V gene data show CDR1 as SGHRS and CDR2 as YFSETQ. The CDR3 here is CASSLVAGGVGDTQYF. CDR3 coding DNA: TGCGCCAGCAGCTTGGTAGCGGGGGGCGTGGGAGATACGCAGTATTTT. The whole variable domain, remainder taken from reference TRBV5-1 and TRBJ2-3, is KAGVTQTPRYLIKTRGQQVTLSCSPISGHRSVSWYQQTPGQGLQFLFEYFSETQRNKGNFPGRFSGRQFSNSRSEMNVSTLELGDSALYLCASSLVAGGVGDTQYFGPGTRLTVL.

This clonotype showed up just a few times. The chain joins TRBV5-1 to TRBJ2-2; D possibly corresponds to TRBD1 (6 bases). Trimming took off 1 base at V and 2 bases at J, with 9 bases between the two ends. The CDR3 contains 15 residues. Germline V gives CDR1 SGHRS, CDR2 YFSETQ. The CDR3 DNA follows: TGCGCCAGCAGCTTGTCAGGGGTCAACACCGGGGAGCTGTTTTTT. It encodes CASSLSGVNTGELFF.

In its sample, this clonotype was seen many times. The J gene is TRBJ2-1, the V gene TRBV7-9, with TRBD2 matching 16 bases. The length of the CDR3 is 19 residues. Looked up from germline, CDR1 is SEHNR and CDR2 is FQNEAQ (reference sequence). Germline trimming cut 5 bases from V and 4 bases from J; bases unmatched to any gene: 11. CDR3 residues: CASSPATGTSGGAYNEQFF. CDR3 nucleotide sequence: TGTGCCAGCAGCCCAGCGACCGGGACTAGCGGGGGGGCATACAATGAGCAGTTCTTC.

This clonotype was counted ten times or more. The chain carries TRBV19 and TRBJ2-7; 7 bases align to TRBD1. Germline trimming cut 7 bases from V and 4 bases from J; bases unmatched to any gene: 7. Germline lookup yields CDR1 LNHDA and CDR2 SQIVND (reference sequence). The CDR3 contains 13 residues. In nucleotides, the CDR3 is TGTGCCAGTAAAGCCGGGACAGAATACGAGCAGTACTTC. It yields the protein CASKAGTEYEQYF. Using reference TRBV19 and TRBJ2-7 for the parts outside the CDR3, the full variable domain is DGGITQSPKYLFRKEGQNVTLSCEQNLNHDAMYWYRQDPGQGLRLIYYSQIVNDFQKGDIAEGYSVSREKKESFPLTVTSAQKNPTAFYLCASKAGTEYEQYFGPGTRLTVT.

Ten or more counts support this clonotype. The chain recombines TRBV10-1 with TRBJ1-5; TRBD1 matches 9 bases. The V and J ends lost 4 bases and 6 bases, in that order; junction bases with no gene match: 13. The germline V gene has CDR1 WNHNN and CDR2 SYGVQD (reference sequence). This CDR3 contains 17 residues. The CDR3 spells CASSGPHRGLRGQPQHF. The DNA of the CDR3 is TGCGCCAGCAGTGGGCCTCACAGGGGGCTAAGGGGTCAGCCCCAGCATTTT.

This clonotype came up many times. The chain is built from TRBV7-6 and TRBJ1-2; possible D gene TRBD1, 6 bases. Germline V gene sequence: CDR1 SGHVS, CDR2 FNYEAQ. The V end was cut by 6 bases, the J end by 4 bases, with 9 bases between. This CDR3 contains 12 residues. Written as DNA, the CDR3 is TGTGCCAGCAGAGGACAGATCTATGGCTACACCTTC. Translated: CASRGQIYGYTF.

In this sample, this clonotype turned up a few times. The rearrangement joins TRBV29-1 to TRBJ1-1, with a weak D call TRBD1 (6 bases). The CDR3 extends over 13 amino acids. CDR1 and CDR2 from the germline V gene are SQVTM and ANQGSEA. Trimming pared 2 bases from V and 5 bases from J, leaving 12 bases between. In DNA, the CDR3 is TGCAGCGTTGAATGGGGGGCAGGGACTGAAGCTTTCTTT. Translating gives CSVEWGAGTEAFF.

The rearrangement uses TRBV5-1 and TRBJ1-1, with D hard to call. The CDR3 has 16 residues. V dropped 0 bases and J dropped 1 base, with 13 bases sitting between them. Germline assignment: CDR1 SGHRS and CDR2 YFSETQ. The CDR3 is CASSLAVSNQNTEAFF. In DNA, the CDR3 is TGCGCCAGCAGCTTGGCCGTCAGTAACCAGAACACTGAAGCTTTCTTT.

The chain recombines TRBV5-4 with TRBJ2-1; D is uncertain. The V gene's germline CDR1 is SGHNT and CDR2 YYREEE (reference sequence). Trimming shortened V by 0 bases and J by 0 bases, and 7 bases separated the two germline ends. The CDR3 loop spans 15 amino acids. CDR3: CASSLEPSSYNEQFF. In nucleotides, the CDR3 is TGTGCCAGCAGCTTGGAACCCAGCTCCTACAATGAGCAGTTCTTC.

This clonotype was counted many times. This rearrangement joins TRBV5-1 to TRBJ1-2, with D maybe TRBD1 (6 bases). The CDR3 is 16 residues long. Germline CDR1 reads SGHRS; CDR2 reads YFSETQ. V was cut by 0 bases and J by 2 bases, with 14 bases left in between. Here the CDR3 DNA reads TGCGCCAGCAGCTTGGCCGGGAATCAGGGGAACTATGGCTACACCTTC. This codes for CASSLAGNQGNYGYTF.